Each of the 27 T cell receptor beta chains below was sequenced from the same sample in a study of blood T cell repertoires in COVID-19. Some clones are missing from TCRdb's copy, which holds only in-frame ones; the method was immunoSEQ multiplex PCR. The sample consists of over 200,000 clones, about 83% of them appearing once. Sequenced sample: peripheral blood. The receptors originated from a woman aged 25-40 years with COVID-19, enrolled during active disease.

V usage is TRBV11-2 and J usage is TRBJ2-7; D is ambiguous. CDR1 and CDR2 (germline): SGHAT, FQNNGV. The CDR3 length is 11 residues. With 8 bases removed from V and 0 bases from J, the gap between germline ends came to 5 bases. The CDR3 DNA follows: TGTGCCAGCGGTAGCTCCTACGAGCAGTACTTC. Its translation: CASGSSYEQYF.

The CDR3 protein is CASGVRTSGRHEQFF. The CDR3 DNA sequence: TGTGCCAGCGGGGTCAGGACTAGCGGGAGGCATGAGCAGTTCTTC. The chain links TRBV5-6 to TRBJ2-1; 14 nucleotides line up with TRBD2. Looked up from germline, CDR1 is SGHDT and CDR2 is YYEEEE. Germline trimming cut 7 bases from V and 8 bases from J; bases unmatched to any gene: 8. This CDR3 contains 15 residues.

This clone has a handful of counts. The rearrangement uses TRBV6-1 and TRBJ1-6, with no clear D. V lost 3 bases to trimming and J lost 4 bases, with 7 bases between them. Germline assignment: CDR1 MNHNS and CDR2 SASEGT. The CDR3 sequence is 14 residues long. The CDR3 coding sequence is TGTGCCAGCAGTGAGGGGAGTTATAATTCACCCCTCCACTTT. As protein: CASSEGSYNSPLHF.

The chain has TRBV4-3 and TRBJ2-7; D not resolved. Germline V gene sequence: CDR1 LGHNA, CDR2 YSLEER. The length of the CDR3 is 16 residues. V was clipped by 1 base and J by 3 bases, with 16 bases between them. The chain's CDR3 is CASSQAATDSYYEQYF. The CDR3 region has the DNA TGCGCCAGCAGCCAAGCTGCTACTGATTCTTACTACGAGCAGTACTTC.

This chain links TRBV30 with TRBJ2-1; 8 positions match TRBD1. The CDR3 extends over 14 amino acids. J lost 9 bases, V lost 0 bases, and 7 bases had no gene match. Germline CDR1 reads GTSNPN; CDR2 reads SVGIG (reference sequence). This chain's CDR3 is CAWSVLRGQGEQFF. Written as DNA, the CDR3 is TGTGCCTGGAGTGTACTCAGGGGGCAAGGTGAGCAGTTCTTC.

The CDR3 region is CASSDLLAASGYNEQFF. CDR3 in DNA: TGCGCCAGCAGCGACCTTTTGGCGGCTAGCGGGTACAATGAGCAGTTCTTC. The rearrangement links TRBV5-1 to TRBJ2-1; 8 bases line up with TRBD2. This CDR3 has 17 amino acids. Germline assignment: CDR1 SGHRS and CDR2 YFSETQ. The trim removed 4 bases at V and 4 bases at J, leaving 13 bases unmatched.

This clone was recorded a few times. The chain links TRBV27 to TRBJ2-7; 7 positions agree with TRBD2. Germline V lookup: CDR1 MNHEY, CDR2 SMNVEV (reference sequence). The CDR3 sequence is 15 residues long. The J segment lost 2 bases and the V segment lost 4 bases, leaving 8 bases of the junction unmatched. CDR3 coding DNA: TGTGCCAGCAGTTACGGTCCTAGCGGAACCTACGAGCAGTACTTC. Translation: CASSYGPSGTYEQYF.

The chain recombines TRBV5-1 with TRBJ1-5; TRBD1 aligns across 12 bases. CDR1 and CDR2 (germline): SGHRS, YFSETQ. Unmatched junction bases numbered 13, after V lost 5 bases and J lost 1 base. The CDR3 runs to 19 residues. Here the CDR3 DNA reads TGCGCCAGCAGTCTCAACCGGGACAGGGGGCGCGAAAGCAATCAGCCCCAGCATTTT. As protein: CASSLNRDRGRESNQPQHF.

J is TRBJ1-1 and V is TRBV9; 8 bases agree with TRBD1. The trim removed 3 bases at V and 5 bases at J, leaving 6 bases unmatched. CDR3 length equals 14 residues. Germline loops: CDR1 SGDLS, CDR2 YYNGEE. The CDR3 here is CASSATGGRTEAFF. For the CDR3, the DNA is TGTGCCAGCAGCGCAACAGGGGGGCGAACTGAAGCTTTCTTT.

The rearrangement links TRBV18 to TRBJ2-2; D gene ambiguous. V was pared by 3 bases and J by 4 bases, with 9 bases between. Germline values: CDR1 KGHSH, CDR2 LQKENI. CDR3 length equals 14 residues. The DNA for the CDR3 is TGTGCCAGCTCACCGGCCAGAACCACCGGGGAGCTGTTTTTT. Translated: CASSPARTTGELFF. Full variable domain (missing parts from reference TRBV18 and TRBJ2-2): NAGVMQNPRHLVRRRGQEARLRCSPMKGHSHVYWYRQLPEEGLKFMVYLQKENIIDESGMPKERFSAEFPKEGPSILRIQQVVRGDSAAYFCASSPARTTGELFFGEGSRLTVL.

This sequence joins TRBV5-1 and TRBJ2-5, with 12 bases matching TRBD2. Germline assignment: CDR1 SGHRS and CDR2 YFSETQ. The CDR3 spans 16 residues. V was clipped by 0 bases and J by 4 bases; unmatched bases: 4. The chain's CDR3 is CASSLELAGGSETQYF. CDR3 bases: TGCGCCAGCAGCTTGGAACTAGCGGGGGGCTCAGAGACCCAGTACTTC.

The gene calls are TRBV7-2 and TRBJ2-5; TRBD1 aligns across 10 bases. The V segment lost 1 base and the J segment 7 bases; nucleotides outside the gene matches: 3. The CDR3 sequence is 14 residues long. Germline V gives CDR1 SGHTA, CDR2 FQGNSA. The CDR3 reads CASSLGQGARTQYF. CDR3 sequence (DNA): TGTGCCAGCAGCTTAGGACAGGGGGCGCGGACCCAGTACTTC. Combining the CDR3 with reference TRBV7-2 and TRBJ2-5 gives the whole variable domain GAGVSQSPSNKVTEKGKDVELRCDPISGHTALYWYRQSLGQGLEFLIYFQGNSAPDKSGLPSDRFSAERTGGSVSTLTIQRTQQEDSAVYLCASSLGQGARTQYFGPGTRLLVL.

This chain connects TRBV6-5 to TRBJ2-7; 8 bases agree with TRBD2. There are 15 residues in the CDR3. The trim removed 6 bases at V and 3 bases at J, leaving 10 bases unmatched. Germline loops: CDR1 MNHEY, CDR2 SVGAGI. CDR3 sequence reads: CASRATGGPVYEQYF. The CDR3 DNA follows: TGTGCCAGCAGAGCAACGGGAGGGCCAGTCTACGAGCAGTACTTC.

This chain links TRBV12-5 with TRBJ2-7; 7 bases agree with TRBD1. V was clipped by 3 bases and J by 2 bases; unmatched bases: 7. Germline values: CDR1 LGHNT, CDR2 FRNRAP. This CDR3 contains 15 residues. The CDR3 sequence is CASGLDRALAYEQYF. For the CDR3, the DNA is TGTGCTAGTGGTTTAGACAGGGCCCTTGCCTACGAGCAGTACTTC.

The chain combines TRBV3-1 (or the pseudogene TRBV3-2) with TRBJ1-2; D gene unclear. Deletions cut 4 bases from V and 5 bases from J, with 11 bases between. The germline V gene encodes CDR1 LGHDT and CDR2 YNNKEL (reference sequence). This CDR3 region has 13 residues. CDR3 sequence (DNA): TGTGCCAGCAGCCGAGCAACCGGTTATGGCTACACCTTC. Protein sequence: CASSRATGYGYTF.

The CDR3 DNA follows: TGTGCCAGCAGTTGGGGACAGCTAGTCTCTGGAAACACCATATATTTT. Amino acids: CASSWGQLVSGNTIYF. The rearrangement uses TRBV28 and TRBJ1-3; TRBD1 matches 7 bases. Trimming removed 4 bases from V and 0 bases from J; junction bases left unmatched: 6. This CDR3 is 16 amino acids long. CDR1 is MDHEN, CDR2 SYDVKM, per germline.

This chain joins TRBV5-6 and TRBJ2-3; 9 positions match TRBD2. Germline loops: CDR1 SGHDT, CDR2 YYEEEE. The CDR3 covers 16 residues. With V trimmed by 2 bases and J by 1 base, 5 bases remained unmatched. CDR3 nucleotides: TGTGCCAGCAGCTTAAGGACTAGCGCCCGCACAGATACGCAGTATTTT. Its translation: CASSLRTSARTDTQYF.

The chain uses TRBV19 and TRBJ2-2, with D possibly matching TRBD1 (6 bases). The V end lost 5 bases, the J end lost 6 bases, and 10 bases lay between the germline ends. This CDR3 has 13 residues. Germline loops: CDR1 LNHDA, CDR2 SQIVND (reference sequence). Here the CDR3 reads CASSVQGSGELFF. CDR3 nucleotide sequence: TGTGCCAGTAGTGTCCAGGGGTCCGGGGAGCTGTTTTTT.

This clone was found once. The chain employs TRBV9 and TRBJ2-5, with D perhaps matching TRBD2 (6 bases). Germline CDR1 reads SGDLS; CDR2 reads YYNGEE. Trimming took 0 bases from V and 5 from J, leaving 17 bases between them. The CDR3 is 16 amino acids. This CDR3 reads CASSVGRPGEKETQYF. CDR3 coding DNA: TGTGCCAGCAGCGTAGGCCGACCGGGGGAGAAGGAGACCCAGTACTTC.

The chain employs TRBV19 and TRBJ2-7, with D possibly being TRBD2 (6 bases). Per germline, CDR1 LNHDA and CDR2 SQIVND (reference sequence). V lost 5 bases to trimming and J lost 0 bases, with 14 bases between them. There are 15 residues in the CDR3. This CDR3 reads CASSVGRDLSYEQYF. The CDR3 DNA is TGTGCCAGTAGTGTCGGGCGGGATCTCTCCTACGAGCAGTACTTC.

The sample holds a few counts of this clone. The rearrangement uses TRBV5-4 and TRBJ1-3; no reliable D call. Germline assignment: CDR1 SGHNT and CDR2 YYREEE (reference sequence). The V and J ends lost 0 bases and 6 bases respectively, with 10 bases between them. The CDR3 runs to 14 residues. The CDR3 sequence is CASSLAQASNTIYF. The CDR3 DNA reads TGTGCCAGCAGCTTGGCCCAGGCCTCAAACACCATATATTTT.

CDR3 bases: TGTGCCAGTAGTATGGCGGGGAATGACGGGGAGCTGTTTTTT. Amino acids: CASSMAGNDGELFF. This sequence joins TRBV19 and TRBJ2-2, with D possibly being TRBD2 (6 bases). Trimming pared 3 bases from V and 7 bases from J, leaving 12 bases between. Per germline, CDR1 LNHDA and CDR2 SQIVND (reference sequence). This CDR3 is built from 14 residues.

This sequence joins TRBV28 and TRBJ2-4; D remains ambiguous. Germline V gene lookup returns CDR1 MDHEN and CDR2 SYDVKM. With 5 bases removed from V and 1 base from J, the gap between germline ends came to 15 bases. The CDR3 sequence is 16 residues long. The chain's CDR3 is CASSPVPSNAKNIQYF. As DNA, the CDR3 is TGTGCCAGCAGTCCTGTTCCGAGTAACGCCAAAAACATTCAGTACTTC.

The chain uses TRBV7-6 and TRBJ1-3, with 7 bases that match TRBD1. This CDR3 is 14 amino acids long. Per the germline V gene, CDR1 is SGHVS and CDR2 is FNYEAQ. V lost 5 bases to trimming and J lost 2 bases; unmatched junction nucleotides: 3. The CDR3 DNA follows: TGTGCCAGCAGCCCGACAGGGACTGGAAACACCATATATTTT. Translation gives CASSPTGTGNTIYF.

J is TRBJ2-5 and V is TRBV2; 10 nucleotides line up with TRBD1. Losses at the gene ends were 8 bases for V and 1 base for J; bases not matched to a gene: 1. The germline CDR1 and CDR2 sequences are SNHLY and FYNNEI. CDR3 length: 13 residues. This CDR3 is CASGDRGQETQYF. The CDR3 DNA is TGTGCCAGCGGGGACAGGGGCCAAGAGACCCAGTACTTC.

The chain couples TRBV27 to TRBJ2-3, with a tentative D call TRBD2 (5 bases). This CDR3 contains 16 residues. The V end lost 4 bases, the J end lost 2 bases, and 16 bases lay between the germline ends. Per germline, CDR1 MNHEY and CDR2 SMNVEV (reference sequence). The CDR3 is CASSWGENQYTDTQYF. CDR3 nucleotide sequence: TGTGCCAGCAGTTGGGGAGAAAACCAGTACACAGATACGCAGTATTTT.

The V call is TRBV5-1, the J call TRBJ2-7, with 7 bases identical to TRBD1. CDR1 and CDR2 from the germline V gene are SGHRS and YFSETQ. Germline trimming cut 7 bases from V and 4 bases from J; bases unmatched to any gene: 11. This CDR3 comprises 14 residues. The CDR3 nucleotides read TGCGCCAGCGCCCCTTCGGGACAGACTTACGAGCAGTACTTC. Translated, it gives CASAPSGQTYEQYF.